Included here is one T cell receptor (beta chain) sequence, with context. Its antigen is unidentified. The data were obtained in a study of cytomegalovirus exposure and HLA in healthy donors. Study context: Genotyping showed around four fifths of 398 donors falling in the Caucasian-associated ancestry cluster. Findings of the study overall: The study designated 150 to 200 TCR beta chains cytomegalovirus-associated.

Primers for the PCR totalled 60 Vbeta and 13 Jbeta. Libraries were prepared by immunoSEQ multiplex PCR; TCRdb keeps only in-frame clonotypes and omits some of them. Found here are 120,000 to 150,000 clones, roughly four fifths of them singletons; the top ten hold about 3.2%. The germline V gene encodes CDR1 MGHRA and CDR2 YSYEKL. This CDR3 spans 14 amino acids. V lost 3 bases, J lost 6 bases, and 12 bases lay in between. The specimen was PBMCs. The V and J genes are TRBV4-1 and TRBJ1-5; D might be TRBD1 (5 bases). The sequence was obtained from a man between 18 and 35 years old in good health and CMV-seropositive. The CDR3 DNA follows: TGCGCCAGCAGCCACCACGGGGGGGTTCAGCCCCAGCATTTT. Translated, it gives CASSHHGGVQPQHF.